This TCR beta chain was captured by sequencing in a study of identical twins. Trimming took 1 base from V and 14 from J, leaving 15 bases between them. Germline loops: CDR1 MNHEY, CDR2 SVGAGI. This CDR3 contains 13 residues. In TCRdb, the 5' RACE reads were re-called with MiXCR into one record per CDR3 protein. The sample records 400,000 to 600,000 distinct CDR3 sequences, 20% to 25% being singletons. These same records also appear under a second study, on yellow fever vaccine responses in identical twins.

The chain recombines TRBV6-5 with TRBJ2-1, with D possibly matching TRBD2 (6 bases). What was sequenced was CD4+ T cells sorted from blood. The sequence was collected from a woman younger than 35 in good health. The CDR3 bases are TGTGCCAGCAGTTACTTCGGGGGATCCAGTAAGTTCTTC. Its translation is CASSYFGGSSKFF.